These T cell receptor beta chains were read from a single sample in a study of beta chain features in type 1 diabetes. Assay: immunoSEQ multiplex PCR; the TCRdb copy retains only in-frame clones and omits some. The sample records more than 150,000 clones, roughly 9% being singletons. Sequencing was performed on central memory CD4+ T cells from blood. The receptors stem from a woman in her 30s with type 1 diabetes. Both conserved end residues are part of each CDR3. Each record gives: V gene, J gene, D gene, clone size, CDR3 DNA, CDR3 protein. The D gene is left open where the match is weak. Where a row states a size, it is once, few, many or the class of an expanded clone; other rows omit it.

TRBV30	TRBJ1-4	.	few	TGTGCCTGGAGTTGGCCGGGGGTGCGGGAAAAACTGTTTTTT	CAWSWPGVREKLFF
TRBV7-2	TRBJ2-4	TRBD1	.	TGTGCCAGCAGCTTAACAGGGGTACGGGACATTCAGTACTTC	CASSLTGVRDIQYF
TRBV30	TRBJ1-2	.	.	TGTGCCTGGAGGTACGACACGAGCGGCTACACCTTC	CAWRYDTSGYTF
TRBV5-1	TRBJ2-7	.	.	TGCGCCAGCAGCTCGAAGGCAGGCCTCGGAGAGCAGTACTTC	CASSSKAGLGEQYF
TRBV15	TRBJ2-5	.	.	TGTGCCACCAGCAGAGGGACAGCCGGATACCAAGAGACCCAGTACTTC	CATSRGTAGYQETQYF
TRBV2	TRBJ1-1	.	.	TGTGCCAGCAGTCCCCCAGGGGTCTCGAACACTGAAGCTTTCTTT	CASSPPGVSNTEAFF
TRBV6-6	TRBJ2-1	.	.	TGTGCCAGCAGTTACAGCGTTGAAGCAAATGAGCAGTTCTTC	CASSYSVEANEQFF
TRBV7-9	TRBJ1-1	.	.	TGTGCCAGCAGCTTGGGCCTTATGAACACTGAAGCTTTCTTT	CASSLGLMNTEAFF
TRBV19	TRBJ2-1	TRBD2	.	TGTGCCAGTTGTTCTGGGACTACCAACAATGAGCAGTTCTTC	CASCSGTTNNEQFF
TRBV18	TRBJ2-2	TRBD1	.	TGTGCCAGCTCGACAGGGTCCGGGGAGCTGTTTTTT	CASSTGSGELFF
TRBV7-2	TRBJ2-3	.	few	TGTGCCACCGCGAGGGGGAGGGTAAACGCAGATACGCAGTATTTT	CATARGRVNADTQYF
TRBV19	TRBJ2-7	TRBD1	.	TGTGCCAGTAGTGGATCGGACAGGGTCTACGAGCAGTACTTC	CASSGSDRVYEQYF
TRBV6-5	TRBJ2-1	TRBD2	few	TGTGCCAGCATAGCTAGCGGGAGGGCCTCGAATGAGCAGTTCTTC	CASIASGRASNEQFF
TRBV2	TRBJ1-1	.	few	TGTGCCAGCAGTTCTGAAGGGGTGGGCACTGAAGCTTTCTTT	CASSSEGVGTEAFF
TRBV5-1	TRBJ2-6	.	.	TGCGCCAGCAACCAGGGCTCTGGGGCCAACGTCCTGACTTTC	CASNQGSGANVLTF
TRBV2	TRBJ2-7	TRBD1	.	TGTGCCAGCAGTGAACGCAAGTCGGGGACAGCCAGGCTTTCGTTCTTC	CASSERKSGTARLSFF
TRBV4-1	TRBJ2-3	TRBD2	few	TGCGCCAGCAGCCACGACGGTCATAGCGGGGACACAGATACGCAGTATTTT	CASSHDGHSGDTDTQYF
TRBV15	TRBJ2-7	TRBD1	few	TGTGCCACCAGCAGAGAGACAGGGGGCTCCTACGAGCAGTACTTC	CATSRETGGSYEQYF
TRBV19	TRBJ1-1	TRBD1	few	TGTGCCAGTAGTACCCCCCCGGACAGGGTAGGTGGGACTGAAGCTTTCTTT	CASSTPPDRVGGTEAFF
TRBV28	TRBJ1-1	.	few	TGTGCCAGCAGTTTAGATTTCACAGGAAGAAGGACTGAAGCTTTCTTT	CASSLDFTGRRTEAFF
TRBV7-9	TRBJ2-7	TRBD2	few	TGTGCCAGCAGCTTAGAGGTAGCGGGAGAGGACTACGAGCAGTACTTC	CASSLEVAGEDYEQYF
TRBV4-1	TRBJ1-5	TRBD1	.	TGCGCCAGCAGCCAAGTTTCTACAGGGGGTGAGCAGCCCCAGCATTTT	CASSQVSTGGEQPQHF
TRBV7-9	TRBJ1-2	TRBD1	.	TGTGCCAGCAGCTTAGCATCATCCGGGACAGGGGCTTTTAACTATGGCTACACCTTC	CASSLASSGTGAFNYGYTF
TRBV7-9	TRBJ1-1	.	.	TGTGCCAGCAGCTTAGGCTTGGGGGGGGCTGAAGCTTTCTTT	CASSLGLGGAEAFF
TRBV6-6	TRBJ2-7	TRBD2	.	TGTGCCACCCTCGGCGGGGGGACCTACGAGCAGTACTTC	CATLGGGTYEQYF
TRBV5-1	TRBJ2-1	TRBD2	few	TGCGCCAGCAGCCGAGGACTAGCGGGAGGGGATGAGCAGTTCTTC	CASSRGLAGGDEQFF
TRBV29-1	TRBJ2-1	.	.	TGCAGCGGAGGGGGTGGGTACAATGAGCAGTTCTTC	CSGGGGYNEQFF
TRBV29-1	TRBJ2-7	.	.	TGCAGCGTTCGCACCCAGGGGACCGAGCAGTACTTC	CSVRTQGTEQYF
TRBV18	TRBJ1-2	TRBD1	.	TGTGCCAGCTCACCAGACCGGGACAGCAGCTACACCTTC	CASSPDRDSSYTF
TRBV11-2	TRBJ2-5	TRBD1	.	TGTGCCAGCAGCGAACAGGGGCTTGGGGAGACCCAGTACTTC	CASSEQGLGETQYF
TRBV7-7	TRBJ2-2	.	few	TGTGCTAGCAGCTTAAGCGCGACCGGGGAGCTGTTTTTT	CASSLSATGELFF
TRBV7-8	TRBJ2-1	TRBD2	.	TGTGCCAGCAGCTTAGTTTCGAGTTTAGCGGGAGGGCCTTGGAATGAGCAGTTCTTC	CASSLVSSLAGGPWNEQFF
TRBV6-5	TRBJ2-1	TRBD2	few	TGTGCCAGCAGTTACGCTAGCGGGACGTTTGAGCAGTTCTTC	CASSYASGTFEQFF
TRBV29-1	TRBJ2-3	.	few	TGCAGCGTTGAGGCGTCAGGGACAAGCACAGATACGCAGTATTTT	CSVEASGTSTDTQYF
TRBV7-8	TRBJ1-5	TRBD1	few	TGTGCCAGCAGCGGCCAGAGGGACAGACAGGGCAATCAGCCCCAGCATTTT	CASSGQRDRQGNQPQHF
TRBV6-6	TRBJ2-5	.	few	TGTGCCAGCAGTTACCCCCAAGGGGCCGAAGAGACCCAGTACTTC	CASSYPQGAEETQYF
TRBV4-1	TRBJ2-7	TRBD2	few	TGCGCCAGCAGCCAAGTAAGGCTAGCGGATTACGAGCAGTACTTC	CASSQVRLADYEQYF
TRBV5-4	TRBJ1-2	.	.	TGTGCCAGCAGCTCCGGCACAGGGTTCGGTCGTGGCTACACCTTC	CASSSGTGFGRGYTF
TRBV27	TRBJ1-1	TRBD1	few	TGTGCCACTAAAGTTGAAGGGGACAGGGAGACTGAAGCTTTCTTT	CATKVEGDRETEAFF
TRBV5-1	TRBJ1-2	.	.	TGCGCCAGCACCTTATCTCCAGGCAGCTATGGCTACACCTTC	CASTLSPGSYGYTF
TRBV2	TRBJ2-5	.	.	TGTGCCAGCAGTGAAAACAGCAAGTGGGAGACCCAGTACTTC	CASSENSKWETQYF